This TCR beta chain originates from a study of early T cells in non-severe SARS-CoV-2 infection. At least ten counts were recorded for this clonotype. Its cognate antigen is unknown. Molecules of cDNA were individually given unique molecular identifiers that were attached to them. MiXCR was run by TCRdb on the 5' RACE reads, yielding one entry per CDR3 protein. The sample lists about 40,000 distinct CDR3 sequences; over 3.5% were seen once. Germline V gene data show CDR1 as DFQATT and CDR2 as SNEGSKA (reference sequence). The V end lost 5 bases, the J end lost 0 bases, and 14 bases lay between the germline ends. This CDR3 has 15 residues. Points from the study as a whole: The study's VDJdb matching favored anti-spike CD8 responses and missed private and CD4 specificities.

The clonotype comes from an adult who was a healthcare worker with PCR-confirmed SARS-CoV-2 infection or an uninfected control (not recorded which). V gene TRBV20-1 combines with J gene TRBJ2-1; D is possibly TRBD1 (6 bases). The sample comprised whole blood. The CDR3 region is CSALGPGHSYNEQFF. DNA for the CDR3: TGCAGTGCTTTGGGCCCGGGACACTCCTACAATGAGCAGTTCTTC.